The clone carrying this T cell receptor (beta chain) has only one observation. Its antigen is not known. Profiling relied on immunoSEQ multiplex PCR, and the TCRdb table lists in-frame clones only, not all of them. The table lists about 320,000 clones, around 87% of them singletons. This CDR3 is 13 amino acids long. Germline V gene sequence: CDR1 MNHEY, CDR2 SMNVEV (reference sequence). Trimming removed 2 bases at V and 7 bases at J, with 8 bases between. This sample is drawn from a study of shared clonotypes between healthy human individuals. Study-wide results and caveats: The generation probabilities recorded for non-shared clonotypes fell below those of clonotypes shared by all four donors. Memory subsets generally showed lower estimated richness than naive subsets.

The TCR originated in a man younger than 35 in good health. Material for sequencing was memory CD8+ T cells sorted from blood. Subset in this sample: CD45RO+ cells pooled with CCR7-negative TemRA cells. This rearrangement joins TRBV27 to TRBJ2-2; a weak D match, TRBD2 (5 bases). CDR3 coding DNA: TGTGCCAGCAGTTTAGTAGGGAGCGGGGAGCTGTTTTTT. It is translated as CASSLVGSGELFF.